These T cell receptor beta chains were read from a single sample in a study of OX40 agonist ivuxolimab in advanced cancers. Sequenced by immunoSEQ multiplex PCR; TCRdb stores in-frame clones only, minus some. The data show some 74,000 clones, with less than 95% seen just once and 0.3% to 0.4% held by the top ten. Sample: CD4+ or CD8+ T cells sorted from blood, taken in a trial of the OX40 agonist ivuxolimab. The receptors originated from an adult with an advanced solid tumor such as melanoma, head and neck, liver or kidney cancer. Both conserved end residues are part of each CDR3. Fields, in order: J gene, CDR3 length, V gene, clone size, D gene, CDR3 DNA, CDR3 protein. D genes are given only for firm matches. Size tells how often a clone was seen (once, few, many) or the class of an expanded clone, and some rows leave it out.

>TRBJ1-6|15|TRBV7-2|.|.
TGTGCCAGCAGCTTACTTTCAGGGTTGGATTCACCCCTCCACTTT
CASSLLSGLDSPLHF
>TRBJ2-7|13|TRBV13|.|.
TGTGCCAGCACCAAAGGGATGACATACGAGCAGTACTTC
CASTKGMTYEQYF
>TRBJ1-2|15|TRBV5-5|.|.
TGTGCCAGCAGCTTTCCCTCACAGGGCGTCAATGGCTACACCTTC
CASSFPSQGVNGYTF
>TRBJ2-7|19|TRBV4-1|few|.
TGCGCCAGCAGCCAATTGTTTACTAAAGCGGCGGGAAGGTCCTACGAGCAGTACTTC
CASSQLFTKAAGRSYEQYF
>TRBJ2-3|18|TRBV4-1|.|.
TGCGCCAGCAGCCTTATTAGGAGGGGCCCCCGGGGCACAGATACGCAGTATTTT
CASSLIRRGPRGTDTQYF
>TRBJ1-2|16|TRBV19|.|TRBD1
TGTGCCAGTAGTATAGAGGGACTACAGGGGGCCTATGGCTACACCTTC
CASSIEGLQGAYGYTF
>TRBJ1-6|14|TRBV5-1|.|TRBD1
TGCGCCAGCAGTGTAGGGGACAGTAATTCACCCCTCCACTTT
CASSVGDSNSPLHF
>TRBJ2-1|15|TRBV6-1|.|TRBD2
TGTGCCAGCAGTAGTATAGCGGGGGTTGGCAATGAGCAGTTCTTC
CASSSIAGVGNEQFF
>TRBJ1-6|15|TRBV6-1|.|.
TGTGCCAGCAGTGAAACAGGGCTAGGGAATTCACCCCTCCACTTC
CASSETGLGNSPLHF
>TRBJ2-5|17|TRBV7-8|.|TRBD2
TGTGCCAGCAGCTTAAAGCGGGGGTTTCCCAACCCGGAGACCCAGTACTTC
CASSLKRGFPNPETQYF
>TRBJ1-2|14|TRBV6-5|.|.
TGTGCCAGCAGTTTACCCGACATGCCGGGGGGCTACACCTTC
CASSLPDMPGGYTF
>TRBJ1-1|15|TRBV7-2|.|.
TGTGCCAGCACCCGCCACGGGACGGCGAACACTGAAGCTTTCTTT
CASTRHGTANTEAFF
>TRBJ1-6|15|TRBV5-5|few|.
TGTGCCAGCAGCGCCCAGACAGCGCTCAATTCACCCCTCCACTTT
CASSAQTALNSPLHF
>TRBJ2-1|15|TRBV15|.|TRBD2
TGTGCCACCAGCACCCTAGCGGACCCCTACAATGAGCAGCTCTTC
CATSTLADPYNEQLF
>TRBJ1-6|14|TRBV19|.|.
TGTGCCAGTAGAGGTCCTGTCGGAAATTCACCCCTCCACTTT
CASRGPVGNSPLHF
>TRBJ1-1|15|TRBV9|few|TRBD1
TGTGCCAGCACGCGACTGGGACAGACGAACACTGAAGCTTTCTTT
CASTRLGQTNTEAFF
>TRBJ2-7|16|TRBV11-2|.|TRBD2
TGTGCCAGCAGCCCTCCCGGTACTAGCGGGGACTACGAGCAGTACTTC
CASSPPGTSGDYEQYF
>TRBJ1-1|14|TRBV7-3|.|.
TGTGCCAGCAGCCTTAACGGCGGGGGCAATGAAGCTTTCTTT
CASSLNGGGNEAFF
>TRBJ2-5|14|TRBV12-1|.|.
TGTGCCAGCAGTACGGAGCGACGGAAAGAGACCCAGTACTTC
CASSTERRKETQYF
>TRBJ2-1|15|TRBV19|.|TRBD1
TGTGCCAGTAGTCCGGGGACAGGGGTGGTTAATGAGCAGTTCTTC
CASSPGTGVVNEQFF
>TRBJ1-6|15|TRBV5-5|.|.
TGTGCCAGCAGCTTAGTTGACAGTACCAATTCACCCCTCCACTTT
CASSLVDSTNSPLHF